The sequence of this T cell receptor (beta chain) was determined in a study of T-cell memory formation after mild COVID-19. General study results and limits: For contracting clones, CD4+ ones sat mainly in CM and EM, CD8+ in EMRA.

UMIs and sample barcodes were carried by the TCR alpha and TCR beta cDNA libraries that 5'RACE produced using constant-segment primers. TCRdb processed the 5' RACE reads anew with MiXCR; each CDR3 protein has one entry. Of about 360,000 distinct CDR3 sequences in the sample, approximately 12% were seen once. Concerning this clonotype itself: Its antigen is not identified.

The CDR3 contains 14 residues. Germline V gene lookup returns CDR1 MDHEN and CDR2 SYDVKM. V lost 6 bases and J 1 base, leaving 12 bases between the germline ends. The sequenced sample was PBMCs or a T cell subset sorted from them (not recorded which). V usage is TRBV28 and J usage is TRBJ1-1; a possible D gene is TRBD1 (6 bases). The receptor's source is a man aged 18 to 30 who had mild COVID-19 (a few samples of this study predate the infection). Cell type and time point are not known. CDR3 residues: CASSLRGWNTEAFF. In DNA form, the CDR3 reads TGTGCCAGCAGCCTCAGGGGATGGAACACTGAAGCTTTCTTT.